This T cell receptor (beta chain) was captured by sequencing in a study of PD-1 blockade in classical Hodgkin lymphoma. Study-level findings and limits: A reduction in baseline TCR diversity was reportedly seen in newly diagnosed patients relative to healthy donors. Complete responders entered with baseline diversity on par with newly diagnosed patients, the results showed. Prior therapy or disease activity may underlie the repertoire differences, whose causes remain undefined.

This clone showed up just a few times. Its antigen is unknown. Each patient experienced a relapse that followed autologous stem cell transplantation, and brentuximab vedotin exposure varied. The CDR3 is made up of 16 amino acids. V gave up 3 bases and J gave up 2 bases; unmatched junction bases: 3. Per germline, CDR1 LNHDA and CDR2 SQIVND (reference sequence). Generated by immunoSEQ multiplex PCR, the TCRdb table keeps only in-frame clones and is missing some. Seen here are tens of thousands of clones, more than 75% observed once, and the top ten hold around 10%. Sequenced here: peripheral blood mononuclear cells (PBMCs), sampled before the second cycle of nivolumab. The J gene is TRBJ1-6, the V gene TRBV19; 8 bases are a match to TRBD1. This TCR was sampled from a human donor with classical Hodgkin lymphoma. The CDR3 sequence is CASSIAGGAYNSPLHF. Written as DNA, the CDR3 is TGTGCCAGTAGTATTGCAGGGGGCGCCTATAATTCACCCCTCCACTTT.